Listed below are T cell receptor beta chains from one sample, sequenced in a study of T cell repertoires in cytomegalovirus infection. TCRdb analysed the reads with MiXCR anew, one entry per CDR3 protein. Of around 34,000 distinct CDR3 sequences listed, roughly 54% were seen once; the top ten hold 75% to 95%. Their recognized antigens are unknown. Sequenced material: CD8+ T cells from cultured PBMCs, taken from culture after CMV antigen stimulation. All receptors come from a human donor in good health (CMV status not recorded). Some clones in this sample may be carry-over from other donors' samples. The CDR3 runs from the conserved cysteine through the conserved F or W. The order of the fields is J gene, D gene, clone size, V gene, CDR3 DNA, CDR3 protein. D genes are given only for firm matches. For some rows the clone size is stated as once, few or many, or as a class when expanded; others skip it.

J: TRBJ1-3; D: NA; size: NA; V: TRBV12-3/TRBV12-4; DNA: TGTGCCAGCAGTAACGACCGAAACTCTGGAAACACCATATATTTT; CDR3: CASSNDRNSGNTIYF
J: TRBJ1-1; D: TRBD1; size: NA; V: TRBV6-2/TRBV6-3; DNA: TGTGCCAGCAGATCCGCACTCGTAGACAGGGGTCGACCTAGGGCTTTCTTT; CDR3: CASRSALVDRGRPRAFF
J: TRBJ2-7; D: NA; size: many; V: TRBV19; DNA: TGTGCCAGTAGTAAGGGCGGAACCCTTACCTACGAGCAGTACTTC; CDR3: CASSKGGTLTYEQYF
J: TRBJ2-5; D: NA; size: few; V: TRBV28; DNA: TGTGCCAGCACCCATAGGGGGATGGAGACCCAGTACTTC; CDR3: CASTHRGMETQYF
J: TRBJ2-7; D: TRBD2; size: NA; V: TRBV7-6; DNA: TGTGCCAGCAGTCCAGGGAGGGAGGCATCCTACGAGCAGTACTTC; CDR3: CASSPGREASYEQYF
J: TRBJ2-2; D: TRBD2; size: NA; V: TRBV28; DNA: TGTGCCAGCAGTTTACTCAAAGCGGGGGGAAAAGACGGGGAGCTGTTTTTT; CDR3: CASSLLKAGGKDGELFF
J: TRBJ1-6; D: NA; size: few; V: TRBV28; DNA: TGTGCCAGCAGGGTAGGGGATAGGAATTCACCCCTCCACTTT; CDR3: CASRVGDRNSPLHF
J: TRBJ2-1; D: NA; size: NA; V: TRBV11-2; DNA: TGTGCCAGCAGCTTGGGACTCCACAATGAGCAGTTCTTC; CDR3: CASSLGLHNEQFF
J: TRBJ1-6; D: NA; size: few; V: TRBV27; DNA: TGTGCCAGCAGTATTACAGGGCCTGAGGAGGGGTCACCCCTCCACTTT; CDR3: CASSITGPEEGSPLHF
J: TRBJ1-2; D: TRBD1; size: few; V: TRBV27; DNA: TGTGCCAGCAGTTTTTCTCCTGGGCAGGGGGCTATCCGGAGCTATGGCTACACCTTC; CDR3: CASSFSPGQGAIRSYGYTF
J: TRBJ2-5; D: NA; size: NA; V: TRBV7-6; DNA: TGTGCCAGCAGCTTGGGAGACGCGTTAGAGACCCAGTACTTC; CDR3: CASSLGDALETQYF
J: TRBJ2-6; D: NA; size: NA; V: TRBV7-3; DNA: TGTGCCAGCAGCTTACTGGGTTCGGCAGCTACCTTCTCTGGGGCCAACGTCCTGACTTTC; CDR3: CASSLLGSAATFSGANVLTF
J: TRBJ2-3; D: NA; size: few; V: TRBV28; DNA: TGTGCCAGCAGTTTACGGGATACGCAGTATTTT; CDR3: CASSLRDTQYF
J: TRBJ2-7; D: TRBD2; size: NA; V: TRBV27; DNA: TGTGCCAGCAAAGGACTAGCGGGGAGGAACGAGCAGTACTTC; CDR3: CASKGLAGRNEQYF
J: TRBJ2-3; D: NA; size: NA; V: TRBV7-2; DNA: TGTGCCAGCAGCTTAGGCGTTCGTAGCACAGATACGCAGTATTTT; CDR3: CASSLGVRSTDTQYF
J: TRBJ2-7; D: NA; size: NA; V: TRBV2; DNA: TGTGCCAGCAGTGAAAGGGGGAGCTCCTACGAGCAGTACTTC; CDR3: CASSERGSSYEQYF
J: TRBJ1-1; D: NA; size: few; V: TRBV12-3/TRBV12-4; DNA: TGTGCCAGCAGTTTAGAACAGGGACACACTGAAGCTTTCTTT; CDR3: CASSLEQGHTEAFF
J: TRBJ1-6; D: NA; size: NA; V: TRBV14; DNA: TGTGCCAGCAGCCAGGGGACCAGGCCCTATAATTCACCCCTCCACTTT; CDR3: CASSQGTRPYNSPLHF
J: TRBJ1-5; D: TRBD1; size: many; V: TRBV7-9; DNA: TGTGCCAGCAGCACCGGGACAGGGGAGCCCCAGCATTTT; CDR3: CASSTGTGEPQHF
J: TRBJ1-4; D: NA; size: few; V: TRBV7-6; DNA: TGTGCCAGCAGCTCCCAACAGACTGCAGGGACCGAAAAACTGTTTTTT; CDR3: CASSSQQTAGTEKLFF
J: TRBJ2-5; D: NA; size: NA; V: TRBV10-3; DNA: TGTGCCATCAGTGAGTATGAGGAAGAGACCCAGTACTTC; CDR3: CAISEYEEETQYF
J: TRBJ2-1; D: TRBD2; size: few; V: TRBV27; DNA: TGTGCCAGCAGTGACAGCGGACTAGCGGGATCCGGGGAGCAGTTCTTC; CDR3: CASSDSGLAGSGEQFF
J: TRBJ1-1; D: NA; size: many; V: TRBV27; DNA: TGTGCCAGCAGTTTAGGGCTTTCCGGGGGAAACACTGAAGCTTTCTTT; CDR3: CASSLGLSGGNTEAFF
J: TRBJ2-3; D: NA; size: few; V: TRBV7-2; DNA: TGTGCCAGCAGCTTAGCCGGGGAGAGCACAGATACGCAGTATTTT; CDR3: CASSLAGESTDTQYF
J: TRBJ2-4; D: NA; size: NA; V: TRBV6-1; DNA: TGTGCCAGCAAGGATCCCAAAAACATTCAGTACTTC; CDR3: CASKDPKNIQYF
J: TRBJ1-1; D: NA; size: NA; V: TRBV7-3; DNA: TGTGCCAGCTTGCAGCTGGGGGCGCGAACTGAAGCTTTCTTT; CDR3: CASLQLGARTEAFF
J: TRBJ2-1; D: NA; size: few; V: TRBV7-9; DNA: TGTGCCAGCCTAGATCTGGCCTACAATGAGCAGTTCTTC; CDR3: CASLDLAYNEQFF
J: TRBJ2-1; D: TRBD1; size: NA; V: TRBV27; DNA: TGTGCCAGCTCCAAAGGGGGCACCTACAATGAGCAGTTCTTC; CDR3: CASSKGGTYNEQFF
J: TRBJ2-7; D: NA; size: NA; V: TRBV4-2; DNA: TGTGCCAGCAGCCGATGGGGAGGGGGCTACGAGCAGTACTTC; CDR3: CASSRWGGGYEQYF
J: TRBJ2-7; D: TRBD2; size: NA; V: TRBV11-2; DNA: TGTGCCAGCAGCCTATTCGGGGGGGCCTACGAGCAGTACTTC; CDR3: CASSLFGGAYEQYF
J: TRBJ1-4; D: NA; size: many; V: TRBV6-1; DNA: TGTGCCAGCGGACAGTATAATGAAAAACTGTTTTTT; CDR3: CASGQYNEKLFF
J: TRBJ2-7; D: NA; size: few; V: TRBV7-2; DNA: TGTGCCAGCAGCTTAGGCGCGGTCCAGTCCTACGAGCAGTACTTC; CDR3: CASSLGAVQSYEQYF
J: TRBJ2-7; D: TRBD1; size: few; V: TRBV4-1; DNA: TGCGCCAGCAGCCTACAAGGGGACAGTTACTACGAGCAGTACTTC; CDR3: CASSLQGDSYYEQYF
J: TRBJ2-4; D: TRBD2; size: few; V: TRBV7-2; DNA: TGTGCCAGCAGCTTCAGGGCTAGCGGGGCCGGAGCCAAAAACATTCAGTACTTC; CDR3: CASSFRASGAGAKNIQYF
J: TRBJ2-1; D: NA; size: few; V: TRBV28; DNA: TGTGCCAGCAGTTCCCCAGGTCCGACAGCCTCTAACTACAATGAGCAGTTCTTC; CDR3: CASSSPGPTASNYNEQFF
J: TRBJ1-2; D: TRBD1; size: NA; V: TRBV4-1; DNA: TGCGCCAGCTCGCTCAGGGGGCGAGACTATGGCTACACCTTC; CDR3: CASSLRGRDYGYTF
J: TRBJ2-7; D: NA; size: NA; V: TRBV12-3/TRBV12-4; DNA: TGTGCCAGCAGTCCCGAACCCGGCGAGCAGTACTTC; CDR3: CASSPEPGEQYF
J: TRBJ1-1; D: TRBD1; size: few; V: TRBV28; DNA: TGTGCCAGCAGTTTAATGTTAGGGACAGCTCACATTCGGGACACTGAAGCTTTCTTT; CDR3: CASSLMLGTAHIRDTEAFF
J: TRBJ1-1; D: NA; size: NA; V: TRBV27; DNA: TGTGCCAGCAGCTTTAACGCTGAAGCTTTCTTT; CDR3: CASSFNAEAFF
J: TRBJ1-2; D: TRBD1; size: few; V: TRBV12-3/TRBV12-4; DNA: TGTGCCAGCAGTAAAGGACAGGGGGATTATGGCTACACCTTC; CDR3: CASSKGQGDYGYTF
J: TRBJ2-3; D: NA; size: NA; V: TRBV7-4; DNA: TGTGCCAGCAGCTTACTGTTCATGGATACGCAGTATTTT; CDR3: CASSLLFMDTQYF
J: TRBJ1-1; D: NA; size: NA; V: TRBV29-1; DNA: TGCAGCGTTGAAGAGGGGCTCCTCCGTGAAGCTTTCTTT; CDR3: CSVEEGLLREAFF
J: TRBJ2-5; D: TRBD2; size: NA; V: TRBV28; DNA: TGTGCCAGCAGCTGGCAGGCGGGAGGCCCCCAAGAGACCCAGTACTTC; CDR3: CASSWQAGGPQETQYF
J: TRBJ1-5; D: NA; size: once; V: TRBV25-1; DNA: TGTGCCAGCAGTGAAGGTCGGCAGCCCCAGCATTTT; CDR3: CASSEGRQPQHF
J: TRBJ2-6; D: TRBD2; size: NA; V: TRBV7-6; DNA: TGTGCCAGCAGCTTAGGAGCGGGATCTGGGGCCAACGTCCTGACTTTC; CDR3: CASSLGAGSGANVLTF
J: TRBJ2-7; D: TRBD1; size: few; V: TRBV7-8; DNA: TGTGCCAGCAGCTTGCTGGACAGGGACGAGCAGTACTTC; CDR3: CASSLLDRDEQYF
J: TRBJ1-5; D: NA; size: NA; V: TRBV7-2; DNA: TGTGCCAGCAGTTTGAACCGTGGTAGCAATCAGCCCCAGCATTTT; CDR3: CASSLNRGSNQPQHF
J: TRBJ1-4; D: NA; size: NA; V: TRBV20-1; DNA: TGCAGTGCTAGAGATCTGTCTGGCGCTAATGAAAAACTGTTTTTT; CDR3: CSARDLSGANEKLFF
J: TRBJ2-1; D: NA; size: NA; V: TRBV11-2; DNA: TGTGCCAGCTCCAAATCCGGCAATGAGCAGTTCTTC; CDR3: CASSKSGNEQFF
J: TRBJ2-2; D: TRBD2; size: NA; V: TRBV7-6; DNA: TGTGCCAGCAGCTTTGAGCGGGGGTACACCGGGGAGCTGTTTTTT; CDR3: CASSFERGYTGELFF
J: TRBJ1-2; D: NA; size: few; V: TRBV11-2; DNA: TGTGCCAGCAGGGCCCGCCCGGGGCGCGGAGATGGCTACACCTTC; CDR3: CASRARPGRGDGYTF
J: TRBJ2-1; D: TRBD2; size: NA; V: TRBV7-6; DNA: TGTGCCAGCAGCTTAGCGAGCGGGAGGCTCGTTGGGATCAATGAGCAGTTCTTC; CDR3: CASSLASGRLVGINEQFF
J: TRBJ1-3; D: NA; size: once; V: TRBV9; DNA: TGTGCCAGCAGCGGATCTGGTTCTGGAAACACCATATATTTT; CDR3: CASSGSGSGNTIYF
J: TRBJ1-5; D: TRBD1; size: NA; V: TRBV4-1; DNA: TGCGCCAGCAGCCAACACAGGGGCCTGCCCCAGCATTTT; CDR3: CASSQHRGLPQHF
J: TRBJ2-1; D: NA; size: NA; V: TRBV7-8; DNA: TGTGCCAGCAGCTTAGATGGTGAGCAGTTCTTC; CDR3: CASSLDGEQFF